A selection of T cell receptor beta chains follows, all from one sample in a study of cytomegalovirus exposure and HLA in healthy donors. Method: immunoSEQ multiplex PCR; TCRdb's copy keeps in-frame clones and lacks some. Altogether about 250,000 clones are present, about 83% being singletons, with the ten largest covering 2.6%. Material for sequencing was PBMCs. The source of these receptors is a man aged 18 to 29 in good health and CMV-seronegative. CDR3s include the opening cysteine and the closing phenylalanine or tryptophan. A D gene is named only where the DNA matches it firmly. Expanded clones get a size class; other rows say once, few or many, or leave the size out.

D gene	clone size	J gene	V gene	CDR3 DNA	CDR3 protein
NA	NA	TRBJ2-6	TRBV21-1	TGTGCCATAACTCAGAGTGAGGGATCTGGGGCCAACGTCCTGACTTTC	CAITQSEGSGANVLTF
NA	NA	TRBJ1-6	TRBV6-5	TGTGCCAGCAGTGACTTCGAGAATTCACCCCTCCACTTT	CASSDFENSPLHF
NA	NA	TRBJ2-2	TRBV7-2	TGTGCCAGCAGCTTAGTTTCGCGGGGTGCCGGGGAGCTGTTTTTT	CASSLVSRGAGELFF
NA	NA	TRBJ2-7	TRBV2	TGTGCCAGCAGTGAGAGGTACGAGCAGTACTTC	CASSERYEQYF
TRBD1	NA	TRBJ1-4	TRBV4-1	TGCGCCAGCAGCCAAGTAGGACAGGGTAATGAAAAACTGTTTTTT	CASSQVGQGNEKLFF
TRBD2	NA	TRBJ2-1	TRBV27	TGTGCCAGCGGGTCTAGCGGGAGCTCCTACAATGAGCAGTTCTTC	CASGSSGSSYNEQFF
NA	NA	TRBJ2-1	TRBV11-2	TGTGCCAGCAGCTTGGAGGGTCTTGAGCAGTTCTTC	CASSLEGLEQFF
TRBD1	NA	TRBJ1-2	TRBV28	TGTGCCAGCTCCGGGACAGGGTCCGGCTACACCTTC	CASSGTGSGYTF
NA	NA	TRBJ1-1	TRBV6-5	TGTGCCAGCAGTACCGTAGCGAACACTGAAGCTTTCTTT	CASSTVANTEAFF
TRBD1	NA	TRBJ1-6	TRBV2	TGTGCCAGCAAAGCCGACAGGGTCACTTCACCCCTCCACTTT	CASKADRVTSPLHF
TRBD1	NA	TRBJ1-4	TRBV6-4	TGTGCCAGCAGGCCGGACAGGCTTTCAGAAAAACTGTTTTTT	CASRPDRLSEKLFF
NA	few	TRBJ2-5	TRBV5-1	TGCGCCAGCAGCTTGGGGCAGGGCAGAGAGACCCAGTACTTC	CASSLGQGRETQYF
TRBD1	NA	TRBJ2-1	TRBV20-1	TGCAGTGGCGTCACAGGGGGCCTTCAGTTCTTC	CSGVTGGLQFF
NA	NA	TRBJ2-7	TRBV4-1	TGCGCCAGCAGCCAAGAATGGGGAGTGTACGAGCAGTACTTC	CASSQEWGVYEQYF
TRBD1	NA	TRBJ1-4	TRBV7-6	TGTGCCAGCAGCCCAACGACAGGGGGGACTGAAAAACTGTTTTTT	CASSPTTGGTEKLFF
TRBD2	NA	TRBJ2-7	TRBV5-6	TGTGCCAGTCGGCCTAGCGGGAGGGACGGAGTTCGGACCTACGAGCAGTACTTC	CASRPSGRDGVRTYEQYF
NA	NA	TRBJ1-5	TRBV12-5	TGTGCTAGTGGCCGGGCAGGAGGGAATCAGCCCCAGCATTTT	CASGRAGGNQPQHF
TRBD1	NA	TRBJ2-2	TRBV11-3	TGTGCCAGCAGCTTTCGGACAGGGACCGGGGAGCTGTTTTTT	CASSFRTGTGELFF
TRBD2	NA	TRBJ2-2	TRBV7-2	TGTGCCAGCAGCTTAACTCCCCTAGCGGGGGGGCCGACCGGGGAGCTGTTTTTT	CASSLTPLAGGPTGELFF
TRBD1	NA	TRBJ2-1	TRBV28	TGTGCCAGCAGTCAGCGGGGACAGGGATACAATGAGCAGTTCTTC	CASSQRGQGYNEQFF
NA	NA	TRBJ2-2	TRBV29-1	TGCAGCGTTCGTGACAGGAACACCGGGGAGCTGTTTTTT	CSVRDRNTGELFF
TRBD2	NA	TRBJ2-1	TRBV4-3	TGCGCCAGCAGCCCTGGGGAGCGGGAGTCAGATGAGCAGTTCTTC	CASSPGERESDEQFF
TRBD1	once	TRBJ2-1	TRBV2	TGTGCCAGCAGTTACAGGACAGGGTTTTACAATGAGCAGTTCTTC	CASSYRTGFYNEQFF
TRBD2	NA	TRBJ2-7	TRBV5-1	TGCGCCAGCAGCTCCCGGGACTATCGTTCTGAGCAGTACTTC	CASSSRDYRSEQYF
NA	NA	TRBJ1-6	TRBV7-9	TGTGCCAGCAGCTTAGTCACAGGGAGAATTTATAATTCACCCCTCCACTTT	CASSLVTGRIYNSPLHF
NA	NA	TRBJ1-1	TRBV6-1	TGTGCCAGCAGTGAAGGACGAGGCACTGAAGCTTTCTTT	CASSEGRGTEAFF
NA	NA	TRBJ2-3	TRBV2	TGTGCCAGCAGTGAAGGCACGGTCAATACAGATACGCAGTATTTT	CASSEGTVNTDTQYF
NA	NA	TRBJ1-2	TRBV4-1	TGCGCCAGCAGCCCCATACAGACAGGACAAAACTATGGCTACACCTTC	CASSPIQTGQNYGYTF
TRBD1	NA	TRBJ2-7	TRBV19	TGTGCCAGTAGTAGGACAGGGGTCGAGCAGTACTTC	CASSRTGVEQYF
TRBD1	NA	TRBJ1-1	TRBV13	TGTGCCAGCAGCTGGGACAGGGTTAACACTGAAGCTTTCTTT	CASSWDRVNTEAFF
NA	once	TRBJ1-1	TRBV11-2	TGTGCCAGCAGCTCCGGGGCTTTCTTT	CASSSGAFF
TRBD2	NA	TRBJ2-3	TRBV7-8	TGTGCCAGCAGGGATCGACTAGCGGGAGAGGCAGATACGCAGTATTTT	CASRDRLAGEADTQYF
NA	NA	TRBJ1-3	TRBV9	TGTGCCAGCAGCGCCCCGAGTGGAAACACCATATATTTT	CASSAPSGNTIYF
NA	NA	TRBJ2-3	TRBV5-1	TGCGCCAGCAGCTTAGTCGGGCAGGGTGTACCAGATACGCAGTATTTT	CASSLVGQGVPDTQYF
NA	NA	TRBJ2-3	TRBV7-2	TGTGCCAGCAGCTTAGTTGGGGGCAGGGGTGGAGATACGCAGTATTTT	CASSLVGGRGGDTQYF
TRBD1	NA	TRBJ1-5	TRBV28	TGTGCCAGCAGTCCCAGGGGGACAGGGGCTAGGCAGCCCCAGCATTTT	CASSPRGTGARQPQHF
NA	NA	TRBJ1-4	TRBV2	TGTGCCAGCAGTGTTTCTCGGAGGGCCGAAAAACTGTTTTTT	CASSVSRRAEKLFF
NA	NA	TRBJ2-2	TRBV4-1	TGCGCCAGCAGCCAAGGAGGAGCTTTTGGCGGGAACACCGGGGAGCTGTTTTTT	CASSQGGAFGGNTGELFF
NA	NA	TRBJ2-4	TRBV28	TGTGCCAGCAGTTTATTTAGGGGCATTCAGTACTTC	CASSLFRGIQYF
TRBD2	NA	TRBJ2-2	TRBV2	TGTGCCAGCAGTCTAGCGGATCAGGGCACCGGGGAGCTGTTTTTT	CASSLADQGTGELFF
NA	few	TRBJ1-5	TRBV7-9	TGTGCCAGCAGCCGACTGACCGATCAGCCCCAGCATTTT	CASSRLTDQPQHF
TRBD1	NA	TRBJ1-6	TRBV7-8	TGTGCCAGCAGCTTAGTGGGGACAGGGAGTGGGCCCCTCCACTTT	CASSLVGTGSGPLHF
TRBD2	NA	TRBJ2-5	TRBV4-3	TGCGCCAGCAGCCAGTCGACTAGCGGGGCGGAGACCCAGTACTTC	CASSQSTSGAETQYF
NA	NA	TRBJ1-2	TRBV7-2	TGTGCCAGCAGCACGTCGGCCGGAGGGAACTATGGCTACACCTTC	CASSTSAGGNYGYTF
NA	NA	TRBJ2-1	TRBV2	TGTGCCAGCAGTGAAGGGCAGGGTATGAAGCAGTTCTTC	CASSEGQGMKQFF
NA	NA	TRBJ1-1	TRBV6-5	TGTGCCAGCAGTTACTCCCGGGACACTGAAGCTTTCTTT	CASSYSRDTEAFF
TRBD1	NA	TRBJ1-2	TRBV19	TGTGCCAGTACCGTGGACAGGGGTAACTATGGCTACACCTTC	CASTVDRGNYGYTF
NA	NA	TRBJ2-1	TRBV5-1	TGCGCCAGCAGCTTGGACGGGGAGAATGAGCAGTTCTTC	CASSLDGENEQFF
NA	NA	TRBJ1-5	TRBV28	TGTGCCAGCAGTGGGTTTTCTTGGGGCGATCAGCCCCAGCATTTT	CASSGFSWGDQPQHF
TRBD1	NA	TRBJ1-5	TRBV27	TGTGCCAGCAGTTTACGGACAGGAGTCAATCAGCCCCAGCATTTT	CASSLRTGVNQPQHF
NA	NA	TRBJ1-6	TRBV6-5	TGTGCCAGCAGTTTTCAGGGGTTTAACCATAATTCACCCCTCCACTTT	CASSFQGFNHNSPLHF
NA	NA	TRBJ1-1	TRBV18	TGTGCCAGCTCACCAGGTACAGGGACGAATGAAGCTTTCTTT	CASSPGTGTNEAFF